These T cell receptor beta chains were read from a single sample in a study of PD-1 blockade in mismatch repair-deficient tumors. TCRdb's table, derived via immunoSEQ multiplex PCR, lists solely in-frame clones and lacks some. Altogether tens of thousands of clones are present, roughly 80% being singletons, with the ten largest covering about 5%. The material sequenced was peripheral blood, taken 2 weeks after starting pembrolizumab. The source is an adult with mismatch repair-deficient cancer. CDR3s include the opening cysteine and the closing phenylalanine or tryptophan. The D gene is left open where the match is weak. Not all rows give a size; the values are once, few, many and, for expanded clones, a class.

v_gene: TRBV6-5; d_gene: -; j_gene: TRBJ2-2; abundance: -; CDR3nt: TGTGCCAGCAGTTACTCGTCAGGTTCCAGCGGGGAGCTGTTTTTT; CDR3aa: CASSYSSGSSGELFF
v_gene: TRBV29-1; d_gene: -; j_gene: TRBJ1-1; abundance: -; CDR3nt: TGCAGCGTTGGACAGAGCACAATCATGAACACTGAAGCTTTCTTT; CDR3aa: CSVGQSTIMNTEAFF
v_gene: TRBV6-1; d_gene: -; j_gene: TRBJ1-5; abundance: -; CDR3nt: TGTGCCAGCAGTGAACAGGGGCGCGTTAATCAGCCCCAGCATTTT; CDR3aa: CASSEQGRVNQPQHF
v_gene: TRBV30; d_gene: -; j_gene: TRBJ2-3; abundance: -; CDR3nt: TGTGCCTGGAGTGACACCCTAAAGGGCACAGATACGCAGTATTTT; CDR3aa: CAWSDTLKGTDTQYF
v_gene: TRBV11-2; d_gene: -; j_gene: TRBJ2-2; abundance: once; CDR3nt: TGTGCCAGCAGATTGCGATCGGGTCCGAACACCGGGGAGCTGTTTTTT; CDR3aa: CASRLRSGPNTGELFF
v_gene: TRBV7-3; d_gene: -; j_gene: TRBJ2-1; abundance: -; CDR3nt: TGTGCCAGCAGCCCCCCAAGTGACAATGAGCAGTTCTTC; CDR3aa: CASSPPSDNEQFF
v_gene: TRBV29-1; d_gene: -; j_gene: TRBJ2-3; abundance: -; CDR3nt: TGCGGGGGCAGGCGGAATACGCAGTATTTT; CDR3aa: CGGRRNTQYF
v_gene: TRBV2; d_gene: TRBD1; j_gene: TRBJ1-1; abundance: -; CDR3nt: TGTGCCAGGAGACAGGGTAATGAAGCTTTCTTT; CDR3aa: CARRQGNEAFF
v_gene: TRBV5-1; d_gene: -; j_gene: TRBJ2-6; abundance: -; CDR3nt: TGCGCCAGCACCCCAGCGGGTAACTCTGGGGCCAACGTCCTGACTTTC; CDR3aa: CASTPAGNSGANVLTF
v_gene: TRBV27; d_gene: TRBD1; j_gene: TRBJ2-7; abundance: once; CDR3nt: TGTGCCAGCAGTTTGGACAGGGACTACGAGCAGTACTTC; CDR3aa: CASSLDRDYEQYF
v_gene: TRBV2; d_gene: TRBD2; j_gene: TRBJ2-5; abundance: -; CDR3nt: TGTGCCAGCAGTGAAGGAGCGGGACGGCAAGAGACCCAGTACTTC; CDR3aa: CASSEGAGRQETQYF
v_gene: TRBV12-5; d_gene: TRBD1; j_gene: TRBJ2-3; abundance: -; CDR3nt: TGTGCTAGTGGTTTATTCCGGGACAGGGCGGCAGATACGCAGTATTTT; CDR3aa: CASGLFRDRAADTQYF
v_gene: TRBV2; d_gene: TRBD1; j_gene: TRBJ2-5; abundance: -; CDR3nt: TGTGCCAGCAGTGAGAGACAGGGGCGGGAGACCCAGTACTTC; CDR3aa: CASSERQGRETQYF
v_gene: TRBV30; d_gene: -; j_gene: TRBJ1-1; abundance: -; CDR3nt: TGTGCCTGGAGCGGGGGGGGAGGGAACACTGAAGCTTTCTTT; CDR3aa: CAWSGGGGNTEAFF
v_gene: TRBV29-1; d_gene: -; j_gene: TRBJ2-1; abundance: -; CDR3nt: TGCAGCGTAGACCCCTGGGAGTACAATGAGCAGTTCTTC; CDR3aa: CSVDPWEYNEQFF
v_gene: TRBV7-3; d_gene: -; j_gene: TRBJ2-2; abundance: many; CDR3nt: TGTGCCAGCAGCTTAAAGGGCGGGGTATACGCGAACACCGGGGAGCTGTTTTTT; CDR3aa: CASSLKGGVYANTGELFF
v_gene: TRBV11-3; d_gene: -; j_gene: TRBJ1-3; abundance: few; CDR3nt: TGTGCCAGCAGTCGCCGCGGGCTTTTTGGAAACACCATATATTTT; CDR3aa: CASSRRGLFGNTIYF
v_gene: TRBV5-1; d_gene: -; j_gene: TRBJ2-6; abundance: once; CDR3nt: TGCGCCAGCAGCTTGGGTCGGGGATCCAACGTCCTGACTTTC; CDR3aa: CASSLGRGSNVLTF
v_gene: TRBV27; d_gene: -; j_gene: TRBJ2-7; abundance: -; CDR3nt: TGTGCCAGCAGCCCGAGCGTGTCCTACGAGCAGTACTTC; CDR3aa: CASSPSVSYEQYF
v_gene: TRBV5-1; d_gene: TRBD1; j_gene: TRBJ2-5; abundance: -; CDR3nt: TGCGCCAGCAGCTTGGTGGGACAGACCAAAGAGACCCAGTACTTC; CDR3aa: CASSLVGQTKETQYF
v_gene: TRBV9; d_gene: -; j_gene: TRBJ2-5; abundance: -; CDR3nt: TGTGCCAGCAGCGTAGGACGGGGCGACGGGACCCAGTACTTC; CDR3aa: CASSVGRGDGTQYF
v_gene: TRBV4-1; d_gene: TRBD1; j_gene: TRBJ1-5; abundance: -; CDR3nt: TGCGCCAGCAGCCAAGAGGGACAGGGTAGGCAGCCCCAGCATTTT; CDR3aa: CASSQEGQGRQPQHF
v_gene: TRBV6-5; d_gene: -; j_gene: TRBJ2-5; abundance: few; CDR3nt: TGTGCCAGCAGGCCGGGGGACCAAGAGACCCAGTACTTC; CDR3aa: CASRPGDQETQYF
v_gene: TRBV6-5; d_gene: -; j_gene: TRBJ2-1; abundance: -; CDR3nt: TGTGCCAGCAGTTCTAGGAACAATGAGCAGTTCTTC; CDR3aa: CASSSRNNEQFF
v_gene: TRBV5-4; d_gene: TRBD2; j_gene: TRBJ2-5; abundance: -; CDR3nt: TGTGCCAGCAGCTTTAGCGGGAGTAGGCAAGAGACCCAGTACTTC; CDR3aa: CASSFSGSRQETQYF
v_gene: TRBV7-2; d_gene: -; j_gene: TRBJ2-7; abundance: -; CDR3nt: TGTGCCAGCAGCTTAGCGTCTCGTGGGGGGTCCTACGAGCAGTACTTC; CDR3aa: CASSLASRGGSYEQYF
v_gene: TRBV6-1; d_gene: -; j_gene: TRBJ2-7; abundance: once; CDR3nt: TGTGCCAGCGAACGGGCCATCGAGCAGTACTTC; CDR3aa: CASERAIEQYF
v_gene: TRBV19; d_gene: -; j_gene: TRBJ1-2; abundance: -; CDR3nt: TGTGCCAGTAGTATTGACGACAGCGCTAACTATGGCTACACCTTC; CDR3aa: CASSIDDSANYGYTF
v_gene: TRBV5-6; d_gene: -; j_gene: TRBJ1-2; abundance: -; CDR3nt: TGTGCCAGCAGCGAACAGGGTTTAAGAGGCTACACCTTC; CDR3aa: CASSEQGLRGYTF
v_gene: TRBV4-2; d_gene: -; j_gene: TRBJ2-2; abundance: -; CDR3nt: TGTGCCAGCAGCCAGGACAGGGGGCGACTAGCGGGAAACACCGGGGAGCTGTTTTTT; CDR3aa: CASSQDRGRLAGNTGELFF
v_gene: TRBV18; d_gene: TRBD2; j_gene: TRBJ2-1; abundance: -; CDR3nt: TGTGCCAGCTCACCACGGTATGGGGGGGACAATGAGCAGTTCTTC; CDR3aa: CASSPRYGGDNEQFF
v_gene: TRBV5-6; d_gene: TRBD2; j_gene: TRBJ2-1; abundance: -; CDR3nt: TGTGCCAGCAGCCCCCCCGTGGGTTTAGCGGGAGACAATGAGCAGTTCTTC; CDR3aa: CASSPPVGLAGDNEQFF
v_gene: TRBV2; d_gene: -; j_gene: TRBJ1-1; abundance: -; CDR3nt: TGTGCCACTGGGACCAAGGGACGACGGGCTTTCTTT; CDR3aa: CATGTKGRRAFF
v_gene: TRBV29-1; d_gene: -; j_gene: TRBJ2-1; abundance: -; CDR3nt: TGCAGCGTCGCAATAGCCAATGAGCAGTTCTTC; CDR3aa: CSVAIANEQFF
v_gene: TRBV7-3; d_gene: -; j_gene: TRBJ1-2; abundance: few; CDR3nt: TGTGCCAGCAGCCTCTATGGCTACACCTTC; CDR3aa: CASSLYGYTF
v_gene: TRBV29-1; d_gene: TRBD1; j_gene: TRBJ1-5; abundance: -; CDR3nt: TGCAGCGTTGAACGGCGTCCGGACAGGGGGCCGGGCAATCAGCCCCAGCATTTT; CDR3aa: CSVERRPDRGPGNQPQHF
v_gene: TRBV30; d_gene: -; j_gene: TRBJ2-1; abundance: -; CDR3nt: TGTGCCTGGAGTGTACTAAGTCAAAGAAATGAGCAGTTCTTC; CDR3aa: CAWSVLSQRNEQFF
v_gene: TRBV7-9; d_gene: -; j_gene: TRBJ2-7; abundance: -; CDR3nt: TGTGCCAGCAGCCCAGACAAACCCTACGAGCAGTACTTC; CDR3aa: CASSPDKPYEQYF
v_gene: TRBV6-4; d_gene: -; j_gene: TRBJ1-1; abundance: -; CDR3nt: TGTGCCAGCAGTGACTCTGAGGCCCACCTGGGCACTGAAGCTTTCTTT; CDR3aa: CASSDSEAHLGTEAFF
v_gene: TRBV29-1; d_gene: -; j_gene: TRBJ2-1; abundance: once; CDR3nt: TGCAGCGTTGAAGACGAGGCTAGTAGGAGGTACAACGAGCAGTTCTTC; CDR3aa: CSVEDEASRRYNEQFF
v_gene: TRBV4-2; d_gene: -; j_gene: TRBJ1-2; abundance: few; CDR3nt: TGTGCCAGCAGCCAGGGGGAGCGCTACACCTTC; CDR3aa: CASSQGERYTF
v_gene: TRBV5-6; d_gene: -; j_gene: TRBJ2-7; abundance: -; CDR3nt: TGTGCCAGCAGCTTACCGGACTTGAGCTCCTACGAGCAGTACTTC; CDR3aa: CASSLPDLSSYEQYF
v_gene: TRBV5-4; d_gene: -; j_gene: TRBJ1-3; abundance: -; CDR3nt: TGTGCCAGCAGCTTGGGGACACCCTCTGGAAACACCATATATTTT; CDR3aa: CASSLGTPSGNTIYF
v_gene: TRBV27; d_gene: -; j_gene: TRBJ1-2; abundance: -; CDR3nt: TGTGCCAGCAGTTCCCTCATTGAGGCAGGCTTCGGCTACACCTTC; CDR3aa: CASSSLIEAGFGYTF
v_gene: TRBV5-4; d_gene: TRBD2; j_gene: TRBJ2-2; abundance: -; CDR3nt: TGTGCCAGCAGCTCGGGGACTAGCGGGAGGCTTTCAGGGGAGCTGTTTTTT; CDR3aa: CASSSGTSGRLSGELFF
v_gene: TRBV25-1; d_gene: -; j_gene: TRBJ2-1; abundance: -; CDR3nt: TGTGCCAGCAGTGACCCGGGGCAGGGTATAACTAATGAGCAGTTCTTC; CDR3aa: CASSDPGQGITNEQFF
v_gene: TRBV9; d_gene: -; j_gene: TRBJ1-2; abundance: once; CDR3nt: TGTGCCAGCAGCGCCAATCCACACCAGGGTTCTGATGGCTACACCTTC; CDR3aa: CASSANPHQGSDGYTF
v_gene: TRBV2; d_gene: TRBD1; j_gene: TRBJ1-5; abundance: -; CDR3nt: TGTGCCAGCACCGGGACAGGGGGCGCGGGCAATCAGCCCCAGCATTTT; CDR3aa: CASTGTGGAGNQPQHF
v_gene: TRBV7-2; d_gene: -; j_gene: TRBJ1-2; abundance: -; CDR3nt: TGTGCCAGCAGCCAGGAGGTTAGCAGGGGTGGCTACACCTTC; CDR3aa: CASSQEVSRGGYTF